The subject of this entry is one T cell receptor (beta chain). The sample holds other DNA sequences that translate to the same CDR3. The data were taken from a study of shared clonotypes between healthy human individuals. TCRdb's copy holds only in-frame clones and misses some; the assay was immunoSEQ multiplex PCR. Here the sample spans 1,500,000 or so clones, roughly 96% being singletons. Input material: naive CD4+ T cells sorted from blood. The subset here: CD45RA+ positively selected. The receptor was derived from a man aged 25-45 years in good health.

As DNA, the CDR3 is TGTGCCAGCAGTGACAGGGGGCCGGAAGCTTTCTTT. It yields the protein CASSDRGPEAFF. The chain couples TRBV2 to TRBJ1-1; 8 nucleotides match TRBD1. The V gene end was trimmed by 3 bases and the J gene end by 8 bases; junction bases not matched to a gene: 2. Germline CDR1 and CDR2: SNHLY and FYNNEI. The CDR3 contains 12 residues.